Sequencing of this T cell receptor (beta chain) was carried out in a study of spatial heterogeneity in lung cancer (dated by TCRdb to about 2019). For the study in its entirety: The donors were around 69 patients from the lung TRACERx cohort who had early-stage, untreated non-small cell lung cancer. Follow-up PBMC samples were sequenced whenever the samples were available, and the median time to follow-up was roughly 2 years after resection. Beta-chain transcripts were consistently detected in greater numbers than alpha-chain transcripts, which likely reflects a higher abundance of beta-chain transcripts. In the raw uncorrected reads, each unique combination of TCR and UMI appeared on average more than ten times. The study quantitatively compared TCR alpha and beta repertoires across multiple tumor regions, matched nontumor lung and blood in non-small cell lung cancer. TCR repertoire features were related to nonsynonymous mutation counts determined by whole-exome sequencing of tumor tissue. At surgery, both alpha and beta chains were TCR-sequenced in under 250 tumor regions, about 64 matched nontumor lung samples and a few dozen PBMC samples. Results and caveats for the whole study, not just this receptor: Confirming at a functional level the hypothesis that regional TCRs recognize regional mutations was considered to require additional single-cell paired TCR alpha and beta sequencing. Ubiquitous expanded tumor TCRs were found in blood more often at tumor resection than at routine follow-up. Only 11 to 15 patients were included in the comparisons of baseline and follow-up blood repertoires.

What the time point label conveys for this sample: blood at routine non-recurrence follow-up after resection. TCR sequencing used whole RNA extracted from tumor and nontumor lung tissue, or from cryopreserved PBMC samples, without cell sorting. A patient was chosen for TCR sequencing only when enough RNA was available from at least two tumor regions. The receptor library was made with 5' RACE. Sequencing took place on a NextSeq 500. The TCR library protocol attached a unique molecular identifier to each TCR cDNA molecule to allow correction of PCR and sequencing errors. The study's own analysis went as follows. TCR identification, UMI-based error correction and CDR3 extraction were performed with Decombinator tools. Expanded TCRs were defined as those above a frequency of 2 per 1,000, corresponding to the top 1% of the tumor frequency distribution. Each repertoire was subsampled 100 times to 5,000 TCRs, after which Renyi diversity was computed with the R vegan package. CDR3 similarity networks were built from amino acid triplet string-kernel similarity, with CDR3s being connected when pairwise similarity was above 0.82. TCRdb passed the public sequencing reads through fastp at Q25 and MiXCR, retaining productive beta sequences. Each CDR3 protein appears once, grouped with its most common genes and DNA. TCRdb's processing, not the authors' own work, is the source of the V and J calls. The sample includes around 27,000 distinct CDR3 sequences, with 5% to 6.5% observed a single time. The ten biggest clones cover roughly 24% of the sample.

In the case of this clonotype: It has no known antigen specificity. An end of the junction does not agree with germline; a read error may underlie this.

The sequence was obtained from a female donor with early-stage non-small cell lung cancer. The sequencing here drew on PBMCs, taken at follow-up.

In nucleotides, the sequence is TGTGCCAGCAGCAAAGACGTCGCTTTGCAGTACTTC. It translates to CASSKDVALQYF. The chain is made from TRBV14 and TRBJ2-7, with the D gene call left open. The CDR3 measures 12 amino acids from cysteine to phenylalanine. Solely the CDR3 DNA is kept, with 36 bases framed from the first base. The germline V gene encodes CDR1 SGHDN and CDR2 FVKESK.